Detailed here is one T cell receptor (beta chain). Authors' processing steps: Amplification with reference gene primers provided the estimates of nucleated cell counts. The method was immunoSEQ multiplex PCR; TCRdb's version includes in-frame clones alone and lacks a portion of them. That table supplies the V and J calls and clone size; D and trimming were determined from the DNA. Of about 110,000 clones listed, approximately 81% are singletons. This specimen belongs to a study of blood T cell repertoires in COVID-19. About the research overall: Samples representing acute and convalescent COVID-19 were sourced from the United States, Italy and Spain. From T cells, B-cell-depleted T cells, or PBMCs came the material, which was cDNA or gDNA.

CDR3 size: 14 residues. V was clipped by 6 bases and J by 6 bases, with 17 bases between them. Germline V lookup: CDR1 MDHEN, CDR2 SYDVKM. The chain is built from TRBV28 and TRBJ1-2; D might be TRBD1 (5 bases). The sample was peripheral blood. The sequence derives from an elderly man with acute or convalescent COVID-19. For the CDR3, the DNA is TGTGCCAGCAGAAATCCGGGGGATATACATGGCTACACCTTC. Translation: CASRNPGDIHGYTF.